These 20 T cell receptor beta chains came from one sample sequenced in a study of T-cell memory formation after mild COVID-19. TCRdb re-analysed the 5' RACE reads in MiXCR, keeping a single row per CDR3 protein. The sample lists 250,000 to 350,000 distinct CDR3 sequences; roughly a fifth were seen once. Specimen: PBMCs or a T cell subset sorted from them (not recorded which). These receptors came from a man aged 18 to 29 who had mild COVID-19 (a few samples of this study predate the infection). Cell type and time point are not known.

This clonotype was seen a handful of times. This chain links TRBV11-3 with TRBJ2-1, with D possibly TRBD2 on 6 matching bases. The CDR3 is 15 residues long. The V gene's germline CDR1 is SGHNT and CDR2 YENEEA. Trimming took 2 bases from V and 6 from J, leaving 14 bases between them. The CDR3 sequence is CASSLYSGVGNEQFF. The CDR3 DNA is TGTGCCAGCAGCTTATATTCGGGGGTGGGCAATGAGCAGTTCTTC.

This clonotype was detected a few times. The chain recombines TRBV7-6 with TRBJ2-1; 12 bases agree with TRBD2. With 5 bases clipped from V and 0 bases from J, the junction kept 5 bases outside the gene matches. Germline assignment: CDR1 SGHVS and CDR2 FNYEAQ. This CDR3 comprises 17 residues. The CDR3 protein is CASSPSGGESSYNEQFF. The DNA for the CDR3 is TGTGCCAGCAGCCCTAGCGGGGGGGAAAGCTCCTACAATGAGCAGTTCTTC.

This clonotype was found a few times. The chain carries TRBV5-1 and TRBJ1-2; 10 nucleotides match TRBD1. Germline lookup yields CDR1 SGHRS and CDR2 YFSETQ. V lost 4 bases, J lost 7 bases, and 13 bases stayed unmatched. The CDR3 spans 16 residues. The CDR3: CASSLTLTGTGVGYTF. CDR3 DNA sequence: TGCGCCAGCAGCCTCACCCTCACCGGGACAGGGGTTGGCTACACCTTC.

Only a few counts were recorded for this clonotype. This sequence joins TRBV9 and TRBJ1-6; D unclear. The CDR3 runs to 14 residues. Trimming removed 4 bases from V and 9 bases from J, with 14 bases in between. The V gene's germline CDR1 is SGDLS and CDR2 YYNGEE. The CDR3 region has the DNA TGTGCCAGCAGCCCCGAATCAAGGATTTCACCCCTCCACTTT. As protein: CASSPESRISPLHF.

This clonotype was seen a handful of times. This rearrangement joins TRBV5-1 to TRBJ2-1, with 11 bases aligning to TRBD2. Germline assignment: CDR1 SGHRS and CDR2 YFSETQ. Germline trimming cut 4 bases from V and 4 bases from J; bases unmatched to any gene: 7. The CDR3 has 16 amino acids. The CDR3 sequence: CASSTTLAGGYNEQFF. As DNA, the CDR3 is TGCGCCAGCAGCACCACTCTAGCGGGGGGTTACAATGAGCAGTTCTTC.

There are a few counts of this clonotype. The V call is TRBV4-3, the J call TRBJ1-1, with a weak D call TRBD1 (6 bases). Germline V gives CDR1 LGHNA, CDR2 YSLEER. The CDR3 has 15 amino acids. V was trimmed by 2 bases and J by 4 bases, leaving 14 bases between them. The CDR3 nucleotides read TGCGCCAGCAGCCAATACTCAGGGGCCCTCACTGAAGCTTTCTTT. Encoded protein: CASSQYSGALTEAFF.

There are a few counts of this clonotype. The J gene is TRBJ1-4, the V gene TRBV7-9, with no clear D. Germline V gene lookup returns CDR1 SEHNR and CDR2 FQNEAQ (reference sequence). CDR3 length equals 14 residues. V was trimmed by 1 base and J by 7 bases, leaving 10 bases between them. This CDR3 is CASSLGASGEKLFF. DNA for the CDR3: TGTGCCAGCAGCTTAGGAGCATCGGGTGAAAAACTGTTTTTT.

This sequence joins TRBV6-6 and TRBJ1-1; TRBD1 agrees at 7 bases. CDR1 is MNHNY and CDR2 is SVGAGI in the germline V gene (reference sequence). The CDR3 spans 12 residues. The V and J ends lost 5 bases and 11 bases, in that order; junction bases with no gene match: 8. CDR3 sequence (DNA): TGTGCCAGCAGTCTGCAGGGGGGACAGGCTTTCTTT. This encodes CASSLQGGQAFF.

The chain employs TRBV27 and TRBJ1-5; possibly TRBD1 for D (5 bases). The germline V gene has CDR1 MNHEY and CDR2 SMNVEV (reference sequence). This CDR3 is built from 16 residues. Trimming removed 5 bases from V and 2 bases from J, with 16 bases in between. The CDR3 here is CASSPLAGVGNQPQHF. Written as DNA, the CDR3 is TGTGCCAGCAGTCCACTCGCGGGGGTTGGCAATCAGCCCCAGCATTTT.

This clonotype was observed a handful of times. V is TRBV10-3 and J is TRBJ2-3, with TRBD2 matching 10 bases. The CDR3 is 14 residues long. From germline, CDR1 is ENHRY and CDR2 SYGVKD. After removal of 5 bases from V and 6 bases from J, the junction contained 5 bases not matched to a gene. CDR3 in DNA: TGTGCCATCAGTATCCTAGCGGGGGACGATACGCAGTATTTT. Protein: CAISILAGDDTQYF.

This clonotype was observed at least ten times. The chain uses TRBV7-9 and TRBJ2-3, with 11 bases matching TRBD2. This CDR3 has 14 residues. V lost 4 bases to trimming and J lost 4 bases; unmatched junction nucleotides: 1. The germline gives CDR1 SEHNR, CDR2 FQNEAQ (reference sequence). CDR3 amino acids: CASSSTSGADTQYF. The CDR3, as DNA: TGTGCCAGCAGCTCGACTAGCGGGGCAGATACGCAGTATTTT.

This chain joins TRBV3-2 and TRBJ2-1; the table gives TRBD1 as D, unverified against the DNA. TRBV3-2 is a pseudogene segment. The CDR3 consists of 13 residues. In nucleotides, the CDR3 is TGTGCCAGCAGCGGCAGGGGGCGAGGTGAGCAGTTCTTC. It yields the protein CASSGRGRGEQFF.

The CDR3 protein is CASSPPGGQPQHF. DNA for the CDR3: TGTGCCAGCAGCCCCCCAGGGGGCCAGCCCCAGCATTTT. The rearrangement uses TRBV3-1 and TRBJ1-5; 8 bases map to TRBD1. CDR1 LGHDT and CDR2 YNNKEL come from the germline V gene (reference sequence). V lost 4 bases and J lost 7; bases outside the gene matches: 3. This CDR3 region has 13 residues.

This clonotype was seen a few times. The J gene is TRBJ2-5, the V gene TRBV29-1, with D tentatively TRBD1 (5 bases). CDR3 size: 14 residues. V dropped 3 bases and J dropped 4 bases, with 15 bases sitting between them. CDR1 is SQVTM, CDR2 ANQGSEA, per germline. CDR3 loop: CSVDMVQGIETQYF. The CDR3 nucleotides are TGCAGCGTTGATATGGTTCAGGGTATAGAGACCCAGTACTTC.

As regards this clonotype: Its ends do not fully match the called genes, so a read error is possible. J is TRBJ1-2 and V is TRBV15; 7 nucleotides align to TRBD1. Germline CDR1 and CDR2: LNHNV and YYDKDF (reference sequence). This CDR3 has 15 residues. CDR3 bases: TGTGCCACCAGCGGAGAAAGGGGGCGCAACTATGGCTACACCTTC. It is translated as CATSGERGRNYGYTF.

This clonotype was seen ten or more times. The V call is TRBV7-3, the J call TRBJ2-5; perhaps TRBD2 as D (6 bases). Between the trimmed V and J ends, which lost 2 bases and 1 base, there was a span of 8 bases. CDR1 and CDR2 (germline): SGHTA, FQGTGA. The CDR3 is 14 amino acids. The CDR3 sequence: CASSLGGLQETQYF. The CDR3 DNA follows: TGTGCCAGCAGCTTAGGAGGGCTCCAAGAGACCCAGTACTTC.

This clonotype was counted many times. CDR3 coding DNA: TGTGCCAGCAGCTTAAGGACAGGGGTTATCTACGAGCAGTACGTC. Translated, it gives CASSLRTGVIYEQYV. J is TRBJ2-7 and V is TRBV7-2, with TRBD1 identical over 9 bases. J was trimmed by 3 bases and V by 2 bases; bases with no gene match: 5. Germline-derived CDR1 and CDR2 are SGHTA and FQGNSA. The CDR3 totals 15 residues.

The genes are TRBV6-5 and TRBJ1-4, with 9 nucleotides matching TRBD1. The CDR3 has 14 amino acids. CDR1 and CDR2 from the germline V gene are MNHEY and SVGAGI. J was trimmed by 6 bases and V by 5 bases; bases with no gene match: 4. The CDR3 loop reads CASSEGQGDEKLFF. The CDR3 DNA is TGTGCCAGCAGTGAGGGACAGGGAGATGAAAAACTGTTTTTT.

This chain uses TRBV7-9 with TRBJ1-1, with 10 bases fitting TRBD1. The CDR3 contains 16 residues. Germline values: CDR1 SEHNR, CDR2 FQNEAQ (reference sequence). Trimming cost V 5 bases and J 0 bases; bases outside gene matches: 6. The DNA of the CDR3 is TGTGCCAGCAGCGACCGGGACAGGGGTTTGAACACTGAAGCTTTCTTT. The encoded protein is CASSDRDRGLNTEAFF. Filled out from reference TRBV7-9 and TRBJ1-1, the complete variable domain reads DTGVSQNPRHKITKRGQNVTFRCDPISEHNRLYWYRQTLGQGPEFLTYFQNEAQLEKSRLLSDRFSAERPKGSFSTLEIQRTEQGDSAMYLCASSDRDRGLNTEAFFGQGTRLTVV.

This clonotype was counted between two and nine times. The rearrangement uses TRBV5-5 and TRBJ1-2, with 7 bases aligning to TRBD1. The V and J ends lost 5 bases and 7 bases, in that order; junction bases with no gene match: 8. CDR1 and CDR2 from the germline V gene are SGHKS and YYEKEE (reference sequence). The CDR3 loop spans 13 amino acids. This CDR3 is CASRRQGGGGYTF. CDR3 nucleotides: TGTGCCAGCAGGCGACAGGGAGGTGGTGGCTACACCTTC. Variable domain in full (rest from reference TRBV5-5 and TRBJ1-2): DAGVTQSPTHLIKTRGQQVTLRCSPISGHKSVSWYQQVLGQGPQFIFQYYEKEERGRGNFPDRFSARQFPNYSSELNVNALLLGDSALYLCASRRQGGGGYTFGSGTRLTVV.